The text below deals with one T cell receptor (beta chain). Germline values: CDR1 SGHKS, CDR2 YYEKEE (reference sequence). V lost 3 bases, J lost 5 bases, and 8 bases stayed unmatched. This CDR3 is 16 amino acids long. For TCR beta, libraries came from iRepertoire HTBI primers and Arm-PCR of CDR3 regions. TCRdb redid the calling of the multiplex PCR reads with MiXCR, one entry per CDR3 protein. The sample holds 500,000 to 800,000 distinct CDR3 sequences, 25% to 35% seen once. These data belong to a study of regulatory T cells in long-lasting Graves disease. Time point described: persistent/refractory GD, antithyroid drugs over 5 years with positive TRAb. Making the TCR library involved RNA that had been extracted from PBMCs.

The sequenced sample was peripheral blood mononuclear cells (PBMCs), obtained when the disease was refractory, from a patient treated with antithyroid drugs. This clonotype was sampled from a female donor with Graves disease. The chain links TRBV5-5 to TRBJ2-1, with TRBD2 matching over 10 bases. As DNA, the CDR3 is TGTGCCAGCAGCTCTCTTAGCGGGAGGCCCCACAATGAGCAGTTCTTC. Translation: CASSSLSGRPHNEQFF.